The 2 T cell receptor beta chains in this list originate from one sample, sequenced in a study of cytomegalovirus exposure and HLA in healthy donors. 13 Jbeta primers and 60 Vbeta primers were used for the PCR. Clones were sequenced by immunoSEQ multiplex PCR, and TCRdb holds only the in-frame ones, with some missing. The sample records about 140,000 clones, approximately 70% being singletons. Sample: PBMCs. These receptors were taken from an older woman in good health and CMV-seropositive.

This clone has just a few counts. The chain employs TRBV14 and TRBJ2-3, with D possibly being TRBD2 (7 bases). The CDR3 totals 16 residues. The V gene lost 4 bases and the J gene lost 2 bases, with 16 bases spanning the gap. The germline V gene has CDR1 SGHDN and CDR2 FVKESK. This CDR3 reads CASSPLGGGFTDTQYF. The DNA for the CDR3 is TGTGCCAGCAGCCCCCTAGGGGGGGGGTTCACAGATACGCAGTATTTT.

CDR3: CASSLWQGTGELFF. The CDR3 bases are TGCGCCAGCAGCTTGTGGCAGGGGACAGGGGAGCTGTTTTTT. The rearrangement joins TRBV5-1 to TRBJ2-2; tentatively, D is TRBD1 (6 bases). The V end lost 1 base, the J end lost 8 bases, and 12 bases lay between the germline ends. The CDR3 spans 14 residues. Germline assignment: CDR1 SGHRS and CDR2 YFSETQ.